This T cell receptor beta chain was sequenced during a study of cytomegalovirus exposure and HLA in healthy donors. This clone has a single count. Its specificity is not known. This CDR3 is 13 amino acids long. The ends were cut back, 5 bases at V and 0 bases at J, with 8 bases in the middle. The germline CDR1 and CDR2 sequences are MNHEY and SVGAGI. Notes on the study in general: A link between a missense DCLRE1C variant and TCR beta V- and J-gene trimming emerged from a later analysis.

The primer mix had 60 Vbeta and 13 Jbeta primers. Sequencing used immunoSEQ multiplex PCR; TCRdb keeps in-frame clones, though not all of them. The table lists around 100,000 clones, roughly 80% of them singletons, with about 5.2% in the top ten. The chain combines TRBV6-5 with TRBJ2-7, with D tentatively TRBD2 (5 bases). The receptor comes from a female donor in good health and CMV-seropositive. The sequenced material came from PBMCs. This chain's CDR3 is CASSEGSSYEQYF. CDR3 coding DNA: TGTGCCAGCAGTGAGGGCAGCTCCTACGAGCAGTACTTC.